This entry is about one T cell receptor beta chain. The target of this receptor is not known. No base quality values were provided; no much bigger clone lies one nucleotide off. Healthy HIV-negative adults with no recently reported acute infections or vaccinations were included as donors. Only Caucasian adults living in Nashville, Tennessee, USA were represented among the donors. For unsorted samples, tens of millions of PBMCs were counted and genomic DNA was extracted with the QIAamp DNA Blood Mini kit. Blood was collected by leukapheresis, and PBMCs were isolated by Ficoll-Histopaque density gradient centrifugation and then cryopreserved in liquid nitrogen vapor phase. The record originates from a study of shared clonotypes between healthy human individuals (dated by TCRdb to 2018 to 2020). Regarding the research as a whole: A couple of women and three men aged 18 to 49 years were included in the cohort. Per donor, leukapheresis produced somewhere between about 0.8 and 9.5 billion PBMCs. Libraries were prepared and TCR repertoires were sequenced by different laboratories using diverse techniques, in order to increase sequencing depth and limit assay-specific biases. Blood TCR repertoires of a handful of healthy adults were deeply sequenced to estimate repertoire size and the extent of clonotype sharing between individuals. General conclusions and limits of the study: Because the study included only a small number of donors, the genetic and exposure-history diversity represented was limited. Based on pairwise subsampling, the degree of clonotype sharing among donors was expected to be affected by sequencing depth. Sampling was restricted to blood, and TCR repertoires in tissue are likely to differ from TCR repertoires in blood.

V trim: 4 bases; J trim: 2 bases; unmatched bases: 7. The CDR3 measures 16 amino acids from cysteine to phenylalanine. The retained sequence is limited to the CDR3, 48 bases, with the frame set at the first base. The germline V gene (reference sequence) provides CDR1 LNHDA and CDR2 SQIVND. Using the deep immunoSEQ assay, multiplex PCR amplified TCR CDR3 regions from genomic DNA. Genomic DNA extracted from each cell subset was distributed evenly over all wells of several immunoSEQ 96-well plates, and each plate served as one replicate. For unsorted PBMC, each replicate PCR was loaded with approximately 0.3 ug genomic DNA, equivalent to some 27,000 T cell genomes. Ten immunoSEQ deep assay plates were used to sequence the unsorted PBMC genomic DNA. Purified libraries were quantified with a Qubit 3.0 fluorometer, sized on a Bioanalyzer 2100, and re-quantified with the KAPA Library Quantification kit. Every immunoSEQ 96-well plate was sequenced on a dedicated single-read 150-cycle Illumina NextSeq 550 flow cell. In the source study's methods: Because only junctional sequences without quality scores were contained in the immunoSEQ output, filtering matching that applied to full-length reads could not be performed. Sequences were annotated with PyIR, a Python wrapper for IgBLAST v1.9, using IMGT germline references to assign V/J genes and CDR3. Any read was removed if the V/J assignment was weak (E-value above 1e-6), the CDR3 was missing, or the read contained stop codons, out-of-frame junctions, or ambiguous translated residues. A V3J clonotype was defined by an identical inferred V gene, J gene, and CDR3 amino acid sequence. Percentage overlap between repertoires was calculated by dividing the number of shared unique clonotypes by the size of the smaller repertoire. RTK rarefaction, the Chao1 estimator, and Recon v2.1 estimates of unobserved clonotypes were used to assess repertoire richness. Imported from immuneACCESS, the table was reduced by TCRdb to in-frame sequences with V and J called. These copies leave out some clones; in studies compared against another copy, an unresolved V gene accounts for under half, and the cause of the remainder is not known. The DNA was the basis for D and trimming; V, J and clone size are from that table. The table for this sample lists some 530,000 clones; approximately 84% of them were counted only once. The ten largest clones add up to over 9.5% of the sample.

The sequence derives from a middle-aged woman in good health. Some clones in this sample may be carry-over from other donors' samples. The chain links TRBV19 with TRBJ1-5; TRBD1 matches 8 bases in the middle. The sequenced material came from PBMCs. The CDR3 reads as follows: CASSTTDRGRNQPQHF. The sequence in DNA is TGTGCCAGTAGTACTACCGACAGGGGCCGCAATCAGCCCCAGCATTTT.